These 5 T cell receptor beta chains were all obtained from the same sample, sequenced in a study of blood T cell repertoires in COVID-19. Sequenced by immunoSEQ multiplex PCR; TCRdb stores in-frame clones only, minus some. The sample has just over 300,000 clones; roughly 90% are singletons. The specimen was PBMCs or T cells enriched from blood (not recorded which). These receptors came from a woman between 18 and 30 years old with acute COVID-19.

The rearrangement uses TRBV6-2 or TRBV6-3 and TRBJ1-2; 7 bases fit TRBD1. CDR1 MNHEY and CDR2 SVGEGT come from the germline V gene. The CDR3 extends over 15 amino acids. The V and J ends lost 5 bases and 8 bases, in that order; junction bases with no gene match: 14. The CDR3 DNA reads as TGTGCCAGCAGTCACTGGACAGGCCTCCCCTTAGGCTACACCTTC. It codes for CASSHWTGLPLGYTF.

The CDR3, as DNA: TGCAGTGCTAGTCGGGGGGCTGGGGAGACCCAGTACTTC. It translates to CSASRGAGETQYF. V is TRBV20-1 and J is TRBJ2-5, with D possibly matching TRBD2 (7 bases). V gave up 3 bases and J gave up 5 bases, with 13 bases separating them. The CDR3 length is 13 residues. Germline assignment: CDR1 DFQATT and CDR2 SNEGSKA (reference sequence).

This clone was observed a few times. The V and J genes are TRBV21-1 and TRBJ1-2; TRBD1 was called by the table and not checked on the DNA. TRBV21-1 counts as a pseudogene. CDR3 length: 13 residues. In DNA, the CDR3 is TGTGCCAGCAACACGACAGGGCTCTATGGCTACACCTTC. It encodes CASNTTGLYGYTF.

The chain uses TRBV27 and TRBJ2-4; D perhaps matches TRBD2 (6 bases). Trimming left V 2 bases short and J 1 base short, with 12 bases between. The CDR3 is 16 amino acids. Germline V CDR1 and CDR2: MNHEY, SMNVEV (reference sequence). DNA for the CDR3: TGTGCCAGCAGTTTAGAGGGAGGAGGGGCCAAAAACATTCAGTACTTC. Protein product: CASSLEGGGAKNIQYF.

The chain recombines TRBV5-1 with TRBJ2-1; no definite D call. Germline V gene sequence: CDR1 SGHRS, CDR2 YFSETQ. V lost 0 bases, J lost 8 bases, and 6 bases lay in between. The CDR3 is 12 residues long. In nucleotides, the CDR3 is TGCGCCAGCAGCTTGGACTTGGATGAGCAGTTCTTC. Translation gives CASSLDLDEQFF.